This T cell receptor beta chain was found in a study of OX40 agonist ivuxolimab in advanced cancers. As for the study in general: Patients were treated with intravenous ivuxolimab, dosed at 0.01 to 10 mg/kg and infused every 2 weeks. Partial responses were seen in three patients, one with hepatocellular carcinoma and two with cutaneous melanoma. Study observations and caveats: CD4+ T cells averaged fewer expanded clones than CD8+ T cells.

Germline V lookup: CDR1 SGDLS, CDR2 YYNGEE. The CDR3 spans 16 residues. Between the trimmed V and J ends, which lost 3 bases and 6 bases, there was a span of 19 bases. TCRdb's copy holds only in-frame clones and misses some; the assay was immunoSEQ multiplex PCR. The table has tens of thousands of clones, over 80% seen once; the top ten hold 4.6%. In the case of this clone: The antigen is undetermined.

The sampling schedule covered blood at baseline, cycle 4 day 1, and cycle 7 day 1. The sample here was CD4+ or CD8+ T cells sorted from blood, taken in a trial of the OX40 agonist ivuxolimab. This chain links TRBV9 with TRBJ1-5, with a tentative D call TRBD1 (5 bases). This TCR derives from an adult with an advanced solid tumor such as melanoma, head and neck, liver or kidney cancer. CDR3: CASSAAGGVSGQPQHF. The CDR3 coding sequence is TGTGCCAGCAGCGCCGCGGGGGGGGTTTCTGGTCAGCCCCAGCATTTT.